This T cell receptor (beta chain) was retrieved from a study of CD8+ T cells in alopecia areata. Extracted from the samples, RNA was reverse transcribed into cDNA to serve as the sequencing template. This table comes from immunoSEQ multiplex PCR, and its TCRdb copy is limited to in-frame clones, with some not included. The table shows around 70,000 clones, with roughly 30% occurring only once. A word on this clone: Its antigen is not known.

Stated treatment: oral pan-JAK inhibitor, 5-10 mg twice daily. Using a FACSAria, the CD4+ and CD8+ T cells were sorted from the PBMCs. General study findings and limits: Many expanded lesional clones persisted in scalp and blood during tofacitinib.

Germline V gene lookup returns CDR1 SQVTM and CDR2 ANQGSEA. The V end was cut by 7 bases, the J end by 7 bases, with 14 bases between. The CDR3 covers 12 residues. The gene calls are TRBV29-1 and TRBJ2-1; the D is unclear. Source: CD8+ T cells sorted from blood, taken at week 4, from a patient treated with tofacitinib. This TCR derives from a human donor with alopecia areata. The DNA for the CDR3 is TGCAGCGGGGGTTATTTTGGGAATGAGCAGTTCTTC. Amino acids: CSGGYFGNEQFF.